This TCR beta chain emerged from a study of radiation and T cells in renal cell carcinoma. Study-wide background: Nephrectomy followed 15 Gy stereotactic body radiation by 4 weeks. Study-wide points: Baseline intratumoral clonotype presence is unknown without pretreatment biopsies.

With respect to this clone: What it binds is not known.

With 1 base removed from V and 3 bases from J, the gap between germline ends came to 8 bases. The CDR3 has 13 amino acids. Germline V gene lookup returns CDR1 SGHRS and CDR2 YFSETQ. Produced via immunoSEQ multiplex PCR; TCRdb's table is partial and in-frame only. The table includes some 70,000 clones, 82% detected once. Time point described: blood 2 weeks post-SBRT. Treatment given: 15 Gy SBRT to primary tumor, nephrectomy 4 weeks later. Radiation-treated patients gave blood at baseline, week 2 and week 4. The tumor was a clear cell renal cell carcinoma. This sequence originates from a man aged 60 to 75 with renal cell carcinoma. This material consisted of blood, taken from a patient whose treatment included radiotherapy and nephrectomy. The gene calls are TRBV5-1 and TRBJ2-7; D is ambiguous. The CDR3, as DNA: TGCGCCAGCAGCTTGAACCCTTTCTACGAGCAGTACTTC. This codes for CASSLNPFYEQYF.